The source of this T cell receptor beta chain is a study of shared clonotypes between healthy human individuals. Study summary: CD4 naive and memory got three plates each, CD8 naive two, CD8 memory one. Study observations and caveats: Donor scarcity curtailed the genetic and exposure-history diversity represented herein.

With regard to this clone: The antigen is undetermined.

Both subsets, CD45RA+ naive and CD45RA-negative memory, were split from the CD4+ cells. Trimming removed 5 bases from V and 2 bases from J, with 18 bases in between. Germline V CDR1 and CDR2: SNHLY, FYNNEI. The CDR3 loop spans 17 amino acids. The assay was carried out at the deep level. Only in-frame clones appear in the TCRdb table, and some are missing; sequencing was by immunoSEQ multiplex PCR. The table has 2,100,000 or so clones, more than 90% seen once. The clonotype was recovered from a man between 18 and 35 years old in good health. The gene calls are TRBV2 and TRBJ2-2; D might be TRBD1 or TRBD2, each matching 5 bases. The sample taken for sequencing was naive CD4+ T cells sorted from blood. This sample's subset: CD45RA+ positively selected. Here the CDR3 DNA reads TGTGCCAGCAGTACGCAAATAGGGGACGCAAACACCGGGGAGCTGTTTTTT. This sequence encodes CASSTQIGDANTGELFF.